This TCR beta chain derives from a study of shared clonotypes between healthy human individuals (dated by TCRdb to the early 2020s). Some background on the complete study: Two women and a few men aged 18 to 49 years were included in the cohort. For each donor, three plates each were used for CD4 naive and CD4 memory, two plates were used for CD8 naive, and one plate was used for CD8 memory. Blood TCR repertoires of about five healthy adults were deeply sequenced to estimate repertoire size and the extent of clonotype sharing between individuals. Different laboratories and diverse techniques were used to prepare libraries and sequence TCR repertoires, to increase sequencing depth and limit assay-specific biases. Per donor, leukapheresis produced somewhere between about 0.94 and 9.5 billion PBMCs. What the study reported, not specific to this receptor: Compared with non-shared clonotypes, the clonotypes found in all four sorted-subset donors had higher generation probabilities. When four donors were compared, the shared fraction of clonotypes was roughly 4.8% for naive CD4, 3% to 4% for naive CD8, about 2.4% for memory CD4, and 0.3% to 0.5% for memory CD8. Sampling was restricted to blood, and TCR repertoires in tissues likely differ from the TCR repertoires found in blood. Because the study included a small number of donors, the genetic and exposure-history diversity represented was limited. Incomplete sequencing was indicated by rarefaction of sorted-subset datasets, despite the large sequencing depth. Naive subsets generally had larger estimated clonotype richness than memory subsets did. Pairwise subsampling led to the expectation that sequencing depth would affect the degree of clonotype sharing among donors.

The donors were healthy, HIV-negative adults who had no recently reported acute infections or vaccinations. Only Caucasian adults living in Nashville, Tennessee, USA were represented among the donors. Magnetic negative selection was used to enrich CD4+ T cells, after which naive cells were positively selected on CD45RA and the negative fraction became the memory subset. Blood was collected by leukapheresis, and PBMCs were isolated by Ficoll-Histopaque density gradient centrifugation and then cryopreserved in liquid nitrogen vapor phase. Purity and quantity of every magnetically sorted T cell population were checked by analytical flow cytometry. Each sorted fraction had its genomic DNA isolated and then quantified by UV absorbance on a Nanodrop 2000c. TCR CDR3 regions were amplified from genomic DNA by multiplex PCR using the deep immunoSEQ assay. Extracted genomic DNA from each cell subset was spread evenly across all wells of several immunoSEQ 96-well plates, with each plate serving as a replicate. For sorted subsets, each replicate PCR was loaded with around 200 ng genomic DNA, equivalent to some 27,000 T cell genomes. Purified libraries were quantified with a Qubit 3.0 fluorometer, sized on a Bioanalyzer 2100, and re-quantified with the KAPA Library Quantification kit. Each immunoSEQ 96-well plate was sequenced on its own single-read 150-cycle Illumina NextSeq 550 flow cell. As for the authors' bioinformatics: Because the immunoSEQ output held only junctional sequences and lacked quality scores, the filtering could not match the filtering applied to full-length reads. To assign V/J genes and CDR3, sequences were annotated using PyIR, a Python wrapper for IgBLAST v1.9, with IMGT germline references. Any read was removed if the V/J assignment was weak (E-value above 1e-6), the CDR3 was missing, or the read contained stop codons, out-of-frame junctions, or ambiguous translated residues. A V3J clonotype was defined by an identical inferred V gene, J gene, and CDR3 amino acid sequence. The percentage overlap between two repertoires was calculated by dividing the number of shared unique clonotypes by the size of the smaller repertoire. Richness of each repertoire was evaluated using RTK rarefaction, the Chao1 estimator, and Recon v2.1 estimates of unobserved clonotypes. OLGA was used to compute generation probabilities for all TCRbeta clonotypes that the gDNA method yielded from a handful of donors. TCRdb retrieved this table from immuneACCESS and kept in-frame rearrangements only. Not all clones are present; in checked studies, unresolved V genes account for under half, and no reason is known for the remainder. V and J calls and clone size are copied from that table; D and trimming were computed from the DNA. For this sample the table gives around 750,000 clones, of which 74% were detected only once. The top ten constitute over 1.5% of the sample.

A note on this clone: Its recognized antigen is unknown. No much larger clonotype is one base removed from it; base qualities were not supplied.

Looking up the germline V gene (reference sequence) yields CDR1 LNHDA and CDR2 SQIVND. For this chain, trimming is 5 bases at the V end and 6 bases at the J end, and the number of junction bases without a gene match is 10. There are 15 amino acids in the CDR3, from cysteine to phenylalanine inclusive. Only the CDR3 DNA stays, 45 bases, in frame from base 1. The chain is assembled from TRBV19 and TRBJ1-5; 7 bases in between match TRBD1. The source of this sequence is a woman aged 25 to 39 in good health. Sequencing was done on a sample of memory CD4+ T cells sorted from blood. The cell subset or site label on this specimen signifies: CD45RA-negative fraction. The DNA sequence is given as TGTGCCAGTAGTTCCCGACAGGGACTAAGTCAGCCCCAGCATTTT. Its amino acids are CASSSRQGLSQPQHF.